The subject of this entry is one T cell receptor beta chain. Its cognate antigen has yet to be identified. A junction boundary mismatches the germline segment, possibly from a read error. Patients chosen for sequencing had shown expansion of CD8+CD57+ cells by flow cytometry. Every patient had a diagnosis of severe acquired aplastic anemia based on International Study of Aplastic Anemia and Agranulocytosis and Camitta criteria. No therapy had been received by the patients at the time of blood sampling. In this study, sorted CD4+ and CD8+ T cells from the blood of healthy subjects and of severe aplastic anemia patients had their TCR repertoires deep-sequenced. Patients were enrolled in the USA under clinicaltrials.gov protocols 00001620, 01623167, 00001397, 00071045, 00081523 and 00961064. Ficoll-Paque density gradient centrifugation was used to isolate peripheral blood mononuclear cells. Before DNA was extracted, CD4+ and CD8+ T cells were sorted using either FACS or magnetic beads.

This specimen belongs to a study of CD8+CD57+ T cells in acquired aplastic anemia (dated by TCRdb to between 2017 and 2018). The study in broad terms: Extracted DNA from sorted CD4+ and CD8+ cells averaged approximately 3 ug, ranging from about 0.17 to 30 ug. A CD8+CD57+ expansion meant a frequency higher than the mean frequency seen in healthy subjects. The study at large found these results: CD8+ Simpson's diversity did not differ significantly between patients and healthy controls (P=0.060). Although roughly 29 CD8+ CDR3 sequences were shared by patients and controls, these sequences appeared highly expressed in patients and within the immunodominant clones of patients.

Inclusive of the bounding cysteine and phenylalanine, the CDR3 is 14 residues long. Of the read, only the CDR3 DNA is kept; its 42 bases are in frame from base 1. The germline V gene sets CDR1 to SNHLY and CDR2 to FYNNEI. TCR beta VDJ combination and CDR3 sequence profiling used genomic DNA as the template. An Illumina HiSeq 2000 was used for TCR repertoire sequencing. As for the authors' bioinformatics: Repertoire assessment relied on Simpson's diversity index, CDR3 size and DJ length profiles, and TRBV/TRBJ rearrangement plots. The most abundant DNA sequence in the deep sequencing data was taken as the immunodominant clone. CDR3 amino acid sequences were checked for sharing across subjects and were also compared against the VDJdb database and published repertoires. In TCRdb, the public reads were trimmed at Q25 with fastp and aligned with MiXCR, with productive beta chains retained. All rows with the same CDR3 protein become a single entry with the most common DNA and genes. For this entry, the V and J calls and clone size follow TCRdb and not the study's own pipeline. The sample has 150,000 to 200,000 distinct CDR3 sequences on record, about 50% of them singletons. The leading ten clones occupy under 35% of the sample.

The sequence is built from TRBV2 and TRBJ2-7; 8 central nucleotides agree with TRBD1. Sequenced: sorted CD4+, CD8+, or CD8+CD57+ T cells (not recorded which) from PBMCs. The origin of this receptor is a human donor with aplastic anemia. Read as DNA, the sequence is TGCGCCAGCAGTGCGTCGGGACAGGCCTACGAGCAGTACTTC. This sequence encodes CASSASGQAYEQYF.